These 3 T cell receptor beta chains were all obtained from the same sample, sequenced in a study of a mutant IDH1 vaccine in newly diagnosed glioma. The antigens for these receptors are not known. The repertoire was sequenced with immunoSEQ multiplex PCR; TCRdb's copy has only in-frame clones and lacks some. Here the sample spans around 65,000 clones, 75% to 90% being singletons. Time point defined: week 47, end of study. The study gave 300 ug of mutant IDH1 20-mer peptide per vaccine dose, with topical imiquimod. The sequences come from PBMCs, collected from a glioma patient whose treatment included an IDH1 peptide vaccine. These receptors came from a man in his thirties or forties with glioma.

CDR3 sequence (DNA): TGTGCCAGTAGCACCGGGACAGGAGGGTCTTGGTCCTACGAGCAGTACTTC. This gives the protein CASSTGTGGSWSYEQYF. V gene TRBV19 combines with J gene TRBJ2-7; TRBD1 aligns across 8 bases. Germline CDR1 LNHDA, CDR2 SQIVND (reference sequence). There are 17 residues in the CDR3. The J segment lost 1 base and the V segment lost 6 bases, leaving 14 bases of the junction unmatched. Variable domain in full (rest from reference TRBV19 and TRBJ2-7): DGGITQSPKYLFRKEGQNVTLSCEQNLNHDAMYWYRQDPGQGLRLIYYSQIVNDFQKGDIAEGYSVSREKKESFPLTVTSAQKNPTAFYLCASSTGTGGSWSYEQYFGPGTRLTVT.

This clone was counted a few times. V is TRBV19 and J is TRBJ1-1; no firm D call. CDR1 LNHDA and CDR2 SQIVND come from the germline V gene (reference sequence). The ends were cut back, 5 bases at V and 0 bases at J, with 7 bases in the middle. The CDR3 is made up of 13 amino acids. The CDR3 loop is CASSSAMNTEAFF. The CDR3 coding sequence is TGTGCCAGTAGTTCAGCTATGAACACTGAAGCTTTCTTT. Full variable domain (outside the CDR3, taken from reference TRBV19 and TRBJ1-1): DGGITQSPKYLFRKEGQNVTLSCEQNLNHDAMYWYRQDPGQGLRLIYYSQIVNDFQKGDIAEGYSVSREKKESFPLTVTSAQKNPTAFYLCASSSAMNTEAFFGQGTRLTVV.

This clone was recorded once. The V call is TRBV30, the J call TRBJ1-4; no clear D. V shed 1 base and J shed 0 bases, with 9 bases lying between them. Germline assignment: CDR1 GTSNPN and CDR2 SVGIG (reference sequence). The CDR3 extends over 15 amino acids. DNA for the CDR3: TGTGCCTGGAGTGAAACACCCGCAACTAATGAAAAACTGTTTTTT. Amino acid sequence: CAWSETPATNEKLFF.